This is a list of T cell receptor beta chains from one sample in a study of cytomegalovirus exposure and HLA in healthy donors. Only in-frame clones appear in the TCRdb table, and some are missing; sequencing was by immunoSEQ multiplex PCR. The data show roughly 150,000 clones, with 75% seen just once and about 1.3% held by the top ten. The sample consisted of PBMCs. The receptors were gathered from a man aged 18 to 30 in good health and CMV-seronegative. Both conserved end residues are part of each CDR3. The D gene is left open where the match is weak. Only part of the rows carry a size: once, few, many, or a class if the clone is expanded.

size	D	V	J	DNA	CDR3
few	.	TRBV25-1	TRBJ1-4	TGTGCCAGCAGTGGACCGAGGGTGGACCCAACTAATGAAAAACTGTTTTTT	CASSGPRVDPTNEKLFF
few	TRBD2	TRBV7-6	TRBJ2-7	TGTGCCAGCAGCTCCCCCGCGGCGGGGGGCTACGAGCAGTACTTC	CASSSPAAGGYEQYF
once	TRBD1	TRBV7-9	TRBJ1-5	TGTGCCAGCAGCTCTGTTGGGCACCTACCCCAGGGGGGCAATCAGCCCCAGCATTTT	CASSSVGHLPQGGNQPQHF
.	TRBD1	TRBV7-2	TRBJ2-7	TGTGCCAGCAACCCCACCGGGACAGGTACCTACGAGCAGTACTTC	CASNPTGTGTYEQYF
.	TRBD1	TRBV10-3	TRBJ1-1	TGTGCCATCAGTGAGTCGATGAGTAGGGGGCAGACTGAAGCTTTCTTT	CAISESMSRGQTEAFF
.	.	TRBV6-1	TRBJ2-2	TGTGCCAGCAGTGCGCTTAGCGGCGGGTCTTCGGGGGAGCTGTTTTTT	CASSALSGGSSGELFF
.	.	TRBV12-5	TRBJ2-7	TGTGCTAGTGGTTTCGGGGTGGGACACTCCTACGAGCAGTACTTC	CASGFGVGHSYEQYF
once	TRBD1	TRBV5-4	TRBJ1-4	TGTGCCAGCAGCTCGGGGACAGGGGGGAGGGAAAAACTGTTTTTT	CASSSGTGGREKLFF
few	.	TRBV4-3	TRBJ1-3	TGCGCCAGCAGCCCTGCGGGGGGGCGCGGAAACACCATATATTTT	CASSPAGGRGNTIYF
.	TRBD2	TRBV10-3	TRBJ2-7	TGTGCCATCAGTGAGTGGGCGGGCGGGGGATACGAGCAGTACTTC	CAISEWAGGGYEQYF
.	TRBD2	TRBV27	TRBJ2-7	TGTGCCAGCAGCCCCTCAGGGGGAGTTTCTAGCGGGAGGGCCCCCGAGCAGTACTTC	CASSPSGGVSSGRAPEQYF
few	.	TRBV6-6	TRBJ2-2	TGTGCCAGCAGTTACTGGCAGGGTGCCACCGGGGAGCTGTTTTTT	CASSYWQGATGELFF
.	TRBD2	TRBV7-6	TRBJ2-5	TGTGCCAGCAGCTTAGCGGGAGGGCCCGAGACCCAGTACTTC	CASSLAGGPETQYF
few	.	TRBV6-6	TRBJ2-5	TGTGCCAGCAGCCCACGGGGGCAAGAGACCCAGTACTTC	CASSPRGQETQYF
.	.	TRBV5-1	TRBJ2-6	TGCGCCAGCAGCTTGGATGGTGGGCCAACTGGGGCCAACGTCCTGACTTTC	CASSLDGGPTGANVLTF
.	.	TRBV15	TRBJ2-7	TGTGCCACCAGCAGAGATCCGGGATCCAGATCCTACGAGCAGTACTTC	CATSRDPGSRSYEQYF
.	.	TRBV27	TRBJ2-1	TGTGCCAGCAGTTTAACAGGTCTATACAATGAGCAGTTCTTC	CASSLTGLYNEQFF
.	.	TRBV7-2	TRBJ2-5	TGTGCCAGCAGCCCGGGGGTCGGGGAGACCCAGTACTTC	CASSPGVGETQYF
.	.	TRBV10-1	TRBJ2-5	TGCGCCAGCAGTCTACTAGCAGGGGAGACCCAGTACTTC	CASSLLAGETQYF
once	.	TRBV28	TRBJ1-4	TGTGCCAGCAGTTCCTACAGGACTGAAAAACTGTTTTTT	CASSSYRTEKLFF
.	.	TRBV4-3	TRBJ2-3	TGCGCCAGCAGCCAGGGTGGGGGGACTGCCCGCGATACGCAGTATTTT	CASSQGGGTARDTQYF